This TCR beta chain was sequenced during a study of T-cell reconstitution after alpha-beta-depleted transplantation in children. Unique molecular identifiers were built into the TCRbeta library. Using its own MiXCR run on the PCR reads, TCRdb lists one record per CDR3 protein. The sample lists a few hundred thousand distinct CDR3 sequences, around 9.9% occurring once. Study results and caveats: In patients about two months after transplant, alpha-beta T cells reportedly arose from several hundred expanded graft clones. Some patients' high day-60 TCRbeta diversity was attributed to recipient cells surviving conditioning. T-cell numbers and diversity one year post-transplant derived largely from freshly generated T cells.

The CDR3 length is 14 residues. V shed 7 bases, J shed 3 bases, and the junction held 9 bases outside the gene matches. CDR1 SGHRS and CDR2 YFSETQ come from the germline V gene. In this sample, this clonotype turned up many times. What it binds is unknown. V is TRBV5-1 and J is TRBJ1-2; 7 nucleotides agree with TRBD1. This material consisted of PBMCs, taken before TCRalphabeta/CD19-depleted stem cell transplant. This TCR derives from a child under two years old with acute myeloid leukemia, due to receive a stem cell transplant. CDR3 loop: CASRLSGTDYGYTF. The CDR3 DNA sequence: TGCGCCAGCCGCCTGTCCGGGACAGACTATGGCTACACCTTC.